This paragraph covers one TCR beta chain sequence. The donors were part of the validation cohort of more than 90 subjects. That cohort was separate from the first cohort, which comprised 500 to 850 subjects. This sample was taken from a study of cytomegalovirus exposure and HLA in healthy donors. Overall study context: Later analysis reported that the 95 to 150 validation repertoires shared the platform of the approximately 670 first-cohort repertoires.

Assay used: immunoSEQ multiplex PCR; TCRdb lists only in-frame clones, some missing. The table includes around 160,000 clones, more than 70% detected once. V lost 6 bases, J lost 5 bases, and 11 bases stayed unmatched. Germline CDR1 SGHTA, CDR2 FQGNSA. The CDR3 has 15 amino acids. The chain couples TRBV7-2 to TRBJ2-5, with 8 bases identical to TRBD1. The TCR comes from a man aged 18 to 35 in good health and CMV-seronegative. Sequenced sample: PBMCs. The CDR3 DNA reads as TGTGCCAGCAGGTTTATACAGGGGGTAGGGGAGACCCAGTACTTC. Amino acid sequence: CASRFIQGVGETQYF. Based on the CDR3 plus reference TRBV7-2 and TRBJ2-5, the full variable domain is GAGVSQSPSNKVTEKGKDVELRCDPISGHTALYWYRQSLGQGLEFLIYFQGNSAPDKSGLPSDRFSAERTGGSVSTLTIQRTQQEDSAVYLCASRFIQGVGETQYFGPGTRLLVL.